These 4 T cell receptor beta chains share one sample of origin, sequenced in a study of blood T cell repertoires in COVID-19. Sequencing was performed with immunoSEQ multiplex PCR; in TCRdb, only in-frame clones are kept and a portion is missing. This table holds tens of thousands of clones, around 90% found once. Sequenced material: peripheral blood. The receptor source for this set is a human donor in a cohort sampled during active COVID-19.

The genes are TRBV5-1 and TRBJ2-3; TRBD2 matches at 8 bases. V lost 2 bases to trimming and J lost 2 bases; unmatched junction nucleotides: 4. This CDR3 has 15 residues. CDR1 is SGHRS and CDR2 is YFSETQ in the germline V gene. The CDR3 DNA is TGCGCCAGCAGCTTCCGCGGGGGGCCCACAGATACGCAGTATTTT. This codes for CASSFRGGPTDTQYF.

The chain links TRBV7-7 to TRBJ2-7; TRBD1 agrees at 7 bases. Trimming at V came to 1 base and at J to 0 bases, leaving 3 bases not matched to a gene. The length of the CDR3 is 15 residues. Per germline, CDR1 SSHAT and CDR2 FNYEAQ (reference sequence). CDR3 sequence (DNA): TGTGCCAGCAGCTTAGGACAGGGTGTCTCCTACGAGCAGTACTTC. It specifies CASSLGQGVSYEQYF. The full variable domain, with the rest looked up from reference TRBV7-7 and TRBJ2-7, is GAGVSQSPRYKVTKRGQDVTLRCDPISSHATLYWYQQALGQGPEFLTYFNYEAQPDKSGLPSDRFSAERPEGSISTLTIQRTEQRDSAMYRCASSLGQGVSYEQYFGPGTRLTVT.

A word on this clone: Other DNA variants within this sample encode the same CDR3. V gene TRBV18 combines with J gene TRBJ1-1, with TRBD1 as a possible D gene (6 bases). The CDR3 spans 14 residues. V gave up 3 bases and J gave up 2 bases, with 10 bases separating them. The V gene's germline CDR1 is KGHSH and CDR2 LQKENI. DNA of the CDR3: TGTGCCAGCTCACCCCAGACAGGAAACACTGAAGCTTTCTTT. Protein: CASSPQTGNTEAFF.

The chain combines TRBV10-3 with TRBJ2-1, with TRBD1 matching over 10 bases. The CDR3 is made up of 14 amino acids. Unmatched junction bases numbered 1, after V lost 0 bases and J lost 8 bases. From germline, CDR1 is ENHRY and CDR2 SYGVKD. CDR3 amino acids: CAISESTGGDEQFF. In DNA, the CDR3 is TGTGCCATCAGTGAGTCGACAGGGGGCGATGAGCAGTTCTTC.